The 2 T cell receptor beta chains below all came from one sample that was sequenced in a study of control samples from healthy donors and cancer patients. Sequencing used immunoSEQ multiplex PCR; TCRdb keeps in-frame clones, though not all of them. The repertoire holds about 120,000 clones, with about 89% as singletons. The sequenced material came from blood. All receptors come from a man in his fifties or sixties in good health.

The CDR3: CASSLSWRAQGDTQYF. CDR3 bases: TGTGCCAGCAGTTTATCGTGGCGGGCACAGGGAGATACGCAGTATTTT. The chain joins TRBV27 to TRBJ2-3, with D possibly TRBD1 on 6 matching bases. The germline CDR1 and CDR2 sequences are MNHEY and SMNVEV (reference sequence). Trimming removed 0 bases at V and 5 bases at J, with 15 bases between. The CDR3 has 16 residues.

The rearrangement links TRBV13 to TRBJ2-1; TRBD1 matches at 9 bases. Germline CDR1 reads PRHDT; CDR2 reads FYEKMQ (reference sequence). Unmatched junction bases numbered 4, after V lost 5 bases and J lost 5 bases. This CDR3 is built from 14 residues. The chain's CDR3 is CASSTRDRDNEQFF. The CDR3 DNA follows: TGTGCCAGCAGCACCAGGGACAGGGACAATGAGCAGTTCTTC.